These 2 T cell receptor beta chains originate from one sample sequenced in a study of cytomegalovirus exposure and HLA in healthy donors. This table comes from immunoSEQ multiplex PCR, and its TCRdb copy is limited to in-frame clones, with some not included. Counted here are 120,000 or so clones, about 96% occurring once; the ten biggest clones make up about 1.7%. Sequencing used PBMCs. The receptors originated from a man younger than 30 in good health and CMV-seronegative.

In its sample, this clone was seen once. The junction departs from the called germline gene at one end, perhaps through a read error. The rearrangement uses TRBV5-6 and TRBJ1-1; no clear D. Looked up from germline, CDR1 is SGHDT and CDR2 is YYEEEE. This CDR3 region has 12 residues. CDR3 in amino acids: CASSLAAVGNDF. The CDR3, as DNA: TGTGCCAGCAGCTTGGCCGCAGTCGGGAACGACTTT.

This clone was observed a single time. CDR3 nucleotide sequence: TGTGCCACCAGCAGCAGCGATGAGCAGTTCTTC. The encoded protein is CATSSSDEQFF. V and J are TRBV15 and TRBJ2-1; no firm D call. The CDR3 sequence is 11 residues long. With 3 bases removed from V and 8 bases from J, the gap between germline ends came to 5 bases. Germline CDR1 reads LNHNV; CDR2 reads YYDKDF (reference sequence).